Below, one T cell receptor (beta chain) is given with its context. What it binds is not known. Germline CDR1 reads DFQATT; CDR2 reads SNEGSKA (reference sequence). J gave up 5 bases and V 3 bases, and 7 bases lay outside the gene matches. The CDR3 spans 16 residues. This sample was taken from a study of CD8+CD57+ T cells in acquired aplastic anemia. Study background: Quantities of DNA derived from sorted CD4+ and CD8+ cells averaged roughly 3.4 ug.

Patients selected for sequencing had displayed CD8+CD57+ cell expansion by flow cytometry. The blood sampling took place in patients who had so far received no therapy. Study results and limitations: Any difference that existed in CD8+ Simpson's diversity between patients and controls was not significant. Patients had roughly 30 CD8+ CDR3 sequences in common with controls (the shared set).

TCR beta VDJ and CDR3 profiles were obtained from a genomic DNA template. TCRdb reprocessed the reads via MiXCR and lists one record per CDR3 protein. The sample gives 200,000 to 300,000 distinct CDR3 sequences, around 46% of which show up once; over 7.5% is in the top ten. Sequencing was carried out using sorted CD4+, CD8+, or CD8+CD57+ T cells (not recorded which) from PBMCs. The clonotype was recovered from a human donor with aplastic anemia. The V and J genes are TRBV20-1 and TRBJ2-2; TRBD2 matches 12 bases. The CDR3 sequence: CSASWASGGETGELFF. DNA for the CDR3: TGCAGTGCTAGTTGGGCTAGCGGGGGGGAAACCGGGGAGCTGTTTTTT.